The present T cell receptor (beta chain) was sequenced within a study of Graves' ophthalmopathy and Graves' hyperthyroidism (dated by TCRdb to 2017 to 2018). In terms of the full investigation: Peripheral blood samples were taken at the time of initial diagnosis, before any treatment was given. In five to seven hyperthyroidism patients, the T-cell repertoire of thyroid tissue was compared with the T-cell repertoire of blood. Following sampling, methimazole starting at 30 mg daily was administered to hyperthyroidism patients, and high-dose intravenous methylprednisolone was administered to ophthalmopathy patients. An independent validation cohort was composed of some 19 hyperthyroidism patients and over 15 patients who later progressed from hyperthyroidism to ophthalmopathy. To explore V-J signatures that separate ophthalmopathy from hyperthyroidism, a discovery set of about a hundred patients was enrolled, consisting of 40 to 45 with ophthalmopathy and under 65 with stable hyperthyroidism. The 95 to 100 discovery patients were randomly divided into training and test sets at a 7:3 ratio. In total, approximately 130 blood samples were TCR-sequenced: under 45 ophthalmopathy, approximately 75 hyperthyroidism and 17 hyperthyroidism-to-ophthalmopathy patients. To tell Graves' ophthalmopathy apart from Graves' hyperthyroidism, and to predict which patients would progress to ophthalmopathy, the study relied on TCR beta repertoire signatures.

Points the paper makes about the study in general: Ophthalmopathy was separated from stable hyperthyroidism by the 13-signature model with more than 85% sensitivity and 81% to 84% specificity in cross-validation and with 80%/75% in the test set. Sample size was not predetermined statistically, and investigators were not blinded to group allocation. Most of the expanded thyroid clonotypes with a frequency above 0.001 were also detected in blood, and it was suggested that the thyroid immune response may be reflected by blood repertoires. In validation, the model predicted ophthalmopathy progression with more than 55% sensitivity and 72.22% specificity; 12 predicted patients were CT-confirmed with GO in a median of around 6 months.

Stable hyperthyroidism was defined as no progression to ophthalmopathy within 18 months of follow-up. The hyperthyroidism patients were 18 to 65 years old and newly diagnosed, with a disease duration of less than 2 months. Patients with other autoimmune diseases, uncontrolled infections, pregnancy or lactation were excluded from the study. Clinical symptoms, serum thyroxine, TRAb, thyroid ultrasound and orbital computed tomography were used for diagnosis. Ficoll-Paque density gradient centrifugation was used to isolate PBMCs from under 11 ml of fresh peripheral blood. Trizol reagent was used to extract the total RNA, and its quality was then checked on an Agilent 2100 Bioanalyzer. In the germline V gene (reference sequence), CDR1 corresponds to DFQATT and CDR2 to SNEGSKA. Counted from cysteine to phenylalanine, this CDR3 has 12 amino acids. The only DNA kept is the CDR3, 36 bases in frame from the first base.

This clonotype was seen many times. The clone's antigen remains unknown. A junction end diverges from the germline sequence, so it may reflect a read error. TCR beta CDR3 regions were amplified from RNA transcripts for repertoire sequencing. A first-round RT-PCR used HTBI primers with the Qiagen OneStep RT-PCR kit, followed by a second-round multiplex PCR, size selection and purification. The libraries underwent paired-end sequencing with 100 bp reads on an Illumina HiSeq2000. As for the authors' bioinformatics: SOAPnuke was used to process the reads, throwing out any read that had adapters, had uncalled bases, had a mean Phred below 15, or lacked an exact constant-primer or identifier match. COPE v1.2.5 was used to merge the high-quality paired reads. Each unique nucleotide sequence was defined as a clonotype, and clonotypes were aligned to IMGT TRB V, D and J references with MiTCR v1.1. Only V-J combinations with frequency above 0.0001 were analysed, covering more than 99% of repertoires. For each V-J combination, a TCR clonal expansion and chaos score was defined as the ratio of F50 clonal expansion to chaos observed in the TCRdist matrix. Welch's t-statistics and random forest were used to reduce the features to approximately 13 V-J combinations, which were then used as input to a naive Bayes classifier. Thyroid-blood repertoire similarity was quantified with the Morisita-Horn index. TCRdb trimmed the raw reads at Q25, called clones with MiXCR and kept productive beta chains. Each CDR3 protein gets just one entry, which takes the most common genes and DNA from the rows behind it. The V and J calls reflect TCRdb's pipeline rather than the authors' work. Recorded for this sample are fewer than 650,000 distinct CDR3 sequences; about a fifth of them occurred a single time. More than 5.5% of the sample rests with the top ten.

Specimen: peripheral blood. The rearranged segments are TRBV20-1 and TRBJ1-2; the D gene is not confidently resolved. This clonotype was obtained from a woman aged 18 to 35 with stable Graves' hyperthyroidism. Some clones in this sample may be carry-over from other donors' samples. Donor details come from another sample of the same person, matched by shared clones. The CDR3 protein: CSVGQPNYGYIF. The nucleotide sequence is TGCAGTGTAGGGCAGCCTAACTATGGCTACATCTTC.